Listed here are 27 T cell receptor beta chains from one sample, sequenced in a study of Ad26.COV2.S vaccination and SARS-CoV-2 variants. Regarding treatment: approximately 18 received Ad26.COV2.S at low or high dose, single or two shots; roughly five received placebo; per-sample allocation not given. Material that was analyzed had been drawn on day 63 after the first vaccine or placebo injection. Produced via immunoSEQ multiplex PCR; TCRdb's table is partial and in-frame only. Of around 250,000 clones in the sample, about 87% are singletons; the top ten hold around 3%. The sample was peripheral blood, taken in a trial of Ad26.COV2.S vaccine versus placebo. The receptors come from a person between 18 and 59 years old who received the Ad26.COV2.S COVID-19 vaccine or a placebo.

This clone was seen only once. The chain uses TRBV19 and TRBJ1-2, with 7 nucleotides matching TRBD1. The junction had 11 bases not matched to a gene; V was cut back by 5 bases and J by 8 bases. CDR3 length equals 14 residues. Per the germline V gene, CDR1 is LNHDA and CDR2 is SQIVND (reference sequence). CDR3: CASSPPDRVGGYTF. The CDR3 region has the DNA TGTGCCAGTAGTCCACCCGACAGGGTAGGGGGCTACACCTTC.

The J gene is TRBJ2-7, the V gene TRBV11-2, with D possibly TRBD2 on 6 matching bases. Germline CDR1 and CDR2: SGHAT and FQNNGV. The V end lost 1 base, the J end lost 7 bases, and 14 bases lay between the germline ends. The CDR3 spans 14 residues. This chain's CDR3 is CASSLGLLASEQYF. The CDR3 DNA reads TGTGCCAGCAGCTTAGGCCTCCTAGCGAGTGAGCAGTACTTC.

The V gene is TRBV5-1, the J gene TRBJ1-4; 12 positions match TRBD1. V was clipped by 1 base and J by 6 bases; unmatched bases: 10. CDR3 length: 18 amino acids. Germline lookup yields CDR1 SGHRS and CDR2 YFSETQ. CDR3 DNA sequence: TGCGCCAGCAGCTTGTTGCCGGGACAGGGGGCGGAAGATGAAAAACTGTTTTTT. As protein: CASSLLPGQGAEDEKLFF.

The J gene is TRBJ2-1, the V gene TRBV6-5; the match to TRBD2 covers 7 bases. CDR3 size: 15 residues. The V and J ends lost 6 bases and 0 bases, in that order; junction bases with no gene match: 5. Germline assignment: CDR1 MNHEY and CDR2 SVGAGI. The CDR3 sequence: CASSAGESSYNEQFF. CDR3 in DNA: TGTGCCAGCAGCGCGGGGGAAAGCTCCTACAATGAGCAGTTCTTC.

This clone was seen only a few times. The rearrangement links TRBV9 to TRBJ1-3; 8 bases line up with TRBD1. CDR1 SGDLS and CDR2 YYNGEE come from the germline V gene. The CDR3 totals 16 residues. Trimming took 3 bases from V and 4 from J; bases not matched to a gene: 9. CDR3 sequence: CASSGETGVFGNTIYF. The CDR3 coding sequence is TGTGCCAGCAGCGGGGAGACAGGGGTCTTCGGAAACACCATATATTTT. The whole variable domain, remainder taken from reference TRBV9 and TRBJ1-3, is DSGVTQTPKHLITATGQRVTLRCSPRSGDLSVYWYQQSLDQGLQFLIQYYNGEERAKGNILERFSAQQFPDLHSELNLSSLELGDSALYFCASSGETGVFGNTIYFGEGSWLTVV.

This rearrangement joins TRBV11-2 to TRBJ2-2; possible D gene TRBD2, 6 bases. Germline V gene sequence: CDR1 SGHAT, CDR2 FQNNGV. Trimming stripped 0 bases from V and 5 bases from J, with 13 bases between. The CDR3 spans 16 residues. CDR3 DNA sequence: TGTGCCAGCAGCTTAGATCGGGGGAAGGGAACCGGGGAGCTGTTTTTT. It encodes CASSLDRGKGTGELFF.

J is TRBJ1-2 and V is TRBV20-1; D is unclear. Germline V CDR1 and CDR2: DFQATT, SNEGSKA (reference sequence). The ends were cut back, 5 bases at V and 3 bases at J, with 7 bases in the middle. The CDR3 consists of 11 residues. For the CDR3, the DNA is TGCAGTGCTCGGGATTACTATGGCTACACCTTC. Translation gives CSARDYYGYTF.

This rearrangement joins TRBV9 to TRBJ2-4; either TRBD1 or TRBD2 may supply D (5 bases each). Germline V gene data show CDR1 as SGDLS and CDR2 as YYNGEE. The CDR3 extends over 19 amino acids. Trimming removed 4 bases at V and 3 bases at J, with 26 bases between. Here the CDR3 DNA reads TGTGCCAGCAGCTTCGATTCGGGACGGCAGAGCTATGGCAAAAACATTCAGTACTTC. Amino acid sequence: CASSFDSGRQSYGKNIQYF.

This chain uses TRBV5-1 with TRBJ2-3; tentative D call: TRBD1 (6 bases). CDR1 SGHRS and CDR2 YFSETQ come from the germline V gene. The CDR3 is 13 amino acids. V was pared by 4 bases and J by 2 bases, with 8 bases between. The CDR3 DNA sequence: TGCGCCAGCAGCCCGGGACACACAGATACGCAGTATTTT. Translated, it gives CASSPGHTDTQYF.

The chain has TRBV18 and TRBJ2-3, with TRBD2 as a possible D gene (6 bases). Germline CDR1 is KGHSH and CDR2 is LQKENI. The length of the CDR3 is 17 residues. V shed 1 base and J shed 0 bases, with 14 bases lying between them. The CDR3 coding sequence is TGTGCCAGCTCACCACTGGACTACGCGCAAAGCACAGATACGCAGTATTTT. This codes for CASSPLDYAQSTDTQYF. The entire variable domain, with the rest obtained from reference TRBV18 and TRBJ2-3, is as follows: NAGVMQNPRHLVRRRGQEARLRCSPMKGHSHVYWYRQLPEEGLKFMVYLQKENIIDESGMPKERFSAEFPKEGPSILRIQQVVRGDSAAYFCASSPLDYAQSTDTQYFGPGTRLTVL.

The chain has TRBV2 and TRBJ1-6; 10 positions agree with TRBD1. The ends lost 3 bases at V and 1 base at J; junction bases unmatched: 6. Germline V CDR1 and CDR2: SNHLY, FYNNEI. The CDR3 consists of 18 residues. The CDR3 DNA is TGTGCCAGCAGTGATCGACAGGGGGCAGGGTCCTATAATTCACCCCTCCACTTT. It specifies CASSDRQGAGSYNSPLHF. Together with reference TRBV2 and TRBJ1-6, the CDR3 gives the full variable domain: EPEVTQTPSHQVTQMGQEVILRCVPISNHLYFYWYRQILGQKVEFLVSFYNNEISEKSEIFDDQFSVERPDGSNFTLKIRSTKLEDSAMYFCASSDRQGAGSYNSPLHFGNGTRLTVT.

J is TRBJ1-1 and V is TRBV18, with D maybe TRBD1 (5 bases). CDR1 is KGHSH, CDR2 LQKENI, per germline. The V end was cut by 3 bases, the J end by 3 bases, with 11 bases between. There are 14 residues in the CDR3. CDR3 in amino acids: CASSPPGVDTEAFF. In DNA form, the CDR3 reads TGTGCCAGCTCACCCCCGGGGGTAGACACTGAAGCTTTCTTT.

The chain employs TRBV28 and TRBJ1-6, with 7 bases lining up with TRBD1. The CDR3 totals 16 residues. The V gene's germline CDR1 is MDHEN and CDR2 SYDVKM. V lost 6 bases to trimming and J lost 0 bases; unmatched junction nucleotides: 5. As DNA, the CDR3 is TGTGCCAGCAGGGTGACAGGGAGCTCCTATAATTCACCCCTCCACTTT. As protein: CASRVTGSSYNSPLHF.

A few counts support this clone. Here the CDR3 DNA reads TGTGCCAGTAGTATAGCTGGTCGGCGATCTGGAAACACCATATATTTT. The encoded protein is CASSIAGRRSGNTIYF. The chain uses TRBV19 and TRBJ1-3; D gene unclear. The CDR3 loop spans 16 amino acids. V lost 1 base to trimming and J lost 1 base, with 11 bases between them. The germline CDR1 and CDR2 sequences are LNHDA and SQIVND (reference sequence).

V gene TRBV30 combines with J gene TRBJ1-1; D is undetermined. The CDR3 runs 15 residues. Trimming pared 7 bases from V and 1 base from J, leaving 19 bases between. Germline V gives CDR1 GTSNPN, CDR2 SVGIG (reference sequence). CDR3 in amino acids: CASDLVGPSNTEAFF. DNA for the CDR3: TGTGCCTCCGACCTGGTAGGGCCCTCGAACACTGAAGCTTTCTTT.

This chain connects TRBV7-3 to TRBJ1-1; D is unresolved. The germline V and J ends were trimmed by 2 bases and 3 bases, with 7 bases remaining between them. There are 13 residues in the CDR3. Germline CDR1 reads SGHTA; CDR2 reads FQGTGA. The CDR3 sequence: CASSLAQYTEAFF. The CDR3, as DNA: TGTGCCAGCAGCTTAGCACAGTACACTGAAGCTTTCTTT.

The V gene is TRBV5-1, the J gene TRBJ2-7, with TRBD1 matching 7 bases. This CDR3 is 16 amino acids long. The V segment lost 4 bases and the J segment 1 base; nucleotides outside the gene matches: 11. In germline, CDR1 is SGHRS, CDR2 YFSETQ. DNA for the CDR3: TGCGCCAGCAGCGCATTGACAGGGACGGTATCCTACGAGCAGTACTTC. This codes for CASSALTGTVSYEQYF.

CDR3 in amino acids: CAISDQPNTEAFF. The CDR3 DNA reads as TGTGCCATCAGTGATCAGCCGAACACTGAAGCTTTCTTT. This sequence joins TRBV10-3 and TRBJ1-1; D ambiguous. V shed 3 bases and J shed 1 base, with 6 bases lying between them. Looked up from germline, CDR1 is ENHRY and CDR2 is SYGVKD. The CDR3 length is 13 residues.

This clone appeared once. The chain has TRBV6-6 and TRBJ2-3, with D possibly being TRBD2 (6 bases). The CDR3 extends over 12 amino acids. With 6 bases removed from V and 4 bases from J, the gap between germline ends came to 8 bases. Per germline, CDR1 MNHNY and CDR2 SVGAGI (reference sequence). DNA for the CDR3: TGTGCCAGCAGCGGGAGCGCAGATACGCAGTATTTT. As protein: CASSGSADTQYF.

Written as DNA, the CDR3 is TGTGCCAGCAGCCCCCAGAACGGGCCTAGCACCGGGGAGCTGTTTTTT. This translates into CASSPQNGPSTGELFF. This chain uses TRBV5-4 with TRBJ2-2, with D uncertain. Per the germline V gene, CDR1 is SGHNT and CDR2 is YYREEE (reference sequence). CDR3 length: 16 residues. V gave up 4 bases and J gave up 4 bases, with 17 bases separating them.

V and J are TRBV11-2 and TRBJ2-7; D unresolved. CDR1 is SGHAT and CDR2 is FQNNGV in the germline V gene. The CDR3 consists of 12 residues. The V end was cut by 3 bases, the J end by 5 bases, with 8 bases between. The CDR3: CASSFSTDEQYF. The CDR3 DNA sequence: TGTGCCAGCAGCTTTTCAACAGACGAGCAGTACTTC.

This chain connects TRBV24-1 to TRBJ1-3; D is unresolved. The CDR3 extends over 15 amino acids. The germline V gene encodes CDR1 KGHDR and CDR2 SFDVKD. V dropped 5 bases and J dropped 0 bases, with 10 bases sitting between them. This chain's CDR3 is CATSAARDSGNTIYF. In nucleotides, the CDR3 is TGTGCCACCAGTGCCGCCCGAGACTCTGGAAACACCATATATTTT.

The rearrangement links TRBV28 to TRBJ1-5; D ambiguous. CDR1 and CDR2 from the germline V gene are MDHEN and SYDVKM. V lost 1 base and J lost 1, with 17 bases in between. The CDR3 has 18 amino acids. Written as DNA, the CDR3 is TGTGCCAGCAGTTTATATACAACGAGAAGACTGAGCAATCAGCCCCAGCATTTT. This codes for CASSLYTTRRLSNQPQHF.

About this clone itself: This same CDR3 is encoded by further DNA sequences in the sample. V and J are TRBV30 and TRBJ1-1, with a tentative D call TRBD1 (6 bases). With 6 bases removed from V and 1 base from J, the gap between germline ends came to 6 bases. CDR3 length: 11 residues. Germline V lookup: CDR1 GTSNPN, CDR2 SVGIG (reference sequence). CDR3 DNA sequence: TGTGCCTGCAGGGGGAACACTGAAGCTTTCTTT. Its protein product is CACRGNTEAFF. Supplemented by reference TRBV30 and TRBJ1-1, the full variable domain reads SQTIHQWPATLVQPVGSPLSLECTVEGTSNPNLYWYRQAAGRGLQLLFYSVGIGQISSEVPQNLSASRPQDRQFILSSKKLLLSDSGFYLCACRGNTEAFFGQGTRLTVV.

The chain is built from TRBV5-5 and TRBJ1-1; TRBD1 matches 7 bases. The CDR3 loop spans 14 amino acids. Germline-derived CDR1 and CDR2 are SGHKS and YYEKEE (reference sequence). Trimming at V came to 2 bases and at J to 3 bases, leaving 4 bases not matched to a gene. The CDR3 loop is CASSFGDRDTEAFF. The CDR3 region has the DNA TGTGCCAGCAGCTTTGGGGACAGAGACACTGAAGCTTTCTTT.

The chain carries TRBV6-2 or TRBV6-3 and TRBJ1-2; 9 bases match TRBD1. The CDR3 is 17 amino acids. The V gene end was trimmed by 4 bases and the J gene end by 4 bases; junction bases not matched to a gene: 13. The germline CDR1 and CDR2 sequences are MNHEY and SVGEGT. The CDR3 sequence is CASSLSTGGPTTYGYTF. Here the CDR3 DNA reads TGTGCCAGCAGTTTGTCTACAGGGGGCCCTACTACCTATGGCTACACCTTC.

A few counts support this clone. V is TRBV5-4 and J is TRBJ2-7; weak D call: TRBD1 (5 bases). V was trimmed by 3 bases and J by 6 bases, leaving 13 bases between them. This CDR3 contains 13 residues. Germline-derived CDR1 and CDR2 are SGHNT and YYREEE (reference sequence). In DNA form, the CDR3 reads TGTGCCAGCAGCTCCCCCCCAGGGCCCGAGCAGTACTTC. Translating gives CASSSPPGPEQYF.